Shown below are 6 T cell receptor beta chains from a single sample sequenced in a study of T cell responses to AZD1222 COVID-19 vaccine. Generated by immunoSEQ multiplex PCR, the TCRdb table keeps only in-frame clones and is missing some. The sample has 110,000 to 150,000 clones; 90% are singletons. Sequences were derived from peripheral blood, sampled on day 0 of AZD1222 vaccination. Receptors were obtained from an adult in good health.

The chain couples TRBV11-3 to TRBJ2-3; 9 bases are a match to TRBD2. The CDR3 runs to 16 residues. The J segment lost 3 bases and the V segment lost 5 bases, leaving 9 bases of the junction unmatched. The germline CDR1 and CDR2 sequences are SGHNT and YENEEA. The CDR3 DNA reads as TGTGCCAGCAGCCGCCCCGCGGGAGGGGGAACAGATACGCAGTATTTT. It translates to CASSRPAGGGTDTQYF.

CDR3 sequence reads: CAWSDRDTEAFF. Written as DNA, the CDR3 is TGTGCCTGGAGTGACAGGGACACTGAAGCTTTCTTT. This chain uses TRBV30 with TRBJ1-1, with D possibly being TRBD1 (6 bases). This CDR3 has 12 amino acids. Germline V gene data show CDR1 as GTSNPN and CDR2 as SVGIG (reference sequence). V lost 1 base to trimming and J lost 3 bases, with 6 bases between them.

The rearrangement joins TRBV5-1 to TRBJ1-2; 8 bases are a match to TRBD1. The trim removed 4 bases at V and 8 bases at J, leaving 13 bases unmatched. There are 15 residues in the CDR3. CDR1 SGHRS and CDR2 YFSETQ come from the germline V gene. CDR3 sequence reads: CASSQGQGLLWGYTF. Here the CDR3 DNA reads TGCGCCAGCAGCCAAGGACAGGGCCTTCTTTGGGGCTACACCTTC.

Comments on this clone: Other DNA sequences in the same sample also yield this CDR3. The chain combines TRBV11-2 with TRBJ2-3; 12 positions match TRBD2. The germline V gene has CDR1 SGHAT and CDR2 FQNNGV. V lost 5 bases, J lost 6 bases, and 6 bases stayed unmatched. This CDR3 comprises 15 residues. For the CDR3, the DNA is TGTGCCAGCAGCCCCGGACTAGCGGGAACGGATACGCAGTATTTT. It yields the protein CASSPGLAGTDTQYF.

The chain uses TRBV3-1 (or the pseudogene TRBV3-2) and TRBJ2-7; D not certain. The germline gives CDR1 LGHDT, CDR2 YNNKEL (reference sequence). This CDR3 is 15 amino acids long. Trimming took off 0 bases at V and 7 bases at J, with 16 bases between the two ends. In DNA form, the CDR3 reads TGTGCCAGCAGCCAAGATCCCCAGGTTACGTGGGAGCAGTACTTC. Its protein is CASSQDPQVTWEQYF.

The chain has TRBV6-4 and TRBJ2-3, with a weak D call TRBD2 (6 bases). From germline, CDR1 is MRHNA and CDR2 SNTAGT. The CDR3 sequence is 14 residues long. V lost 5 bases, J lost 2 bases, and 11 bases lay in between. The CDR3 bases are TGTGCCAGCAGTCTAGCGCCCGACACAGATACGCAGTATTTT. The encoded protein is CASSLAPDTDTQYF.